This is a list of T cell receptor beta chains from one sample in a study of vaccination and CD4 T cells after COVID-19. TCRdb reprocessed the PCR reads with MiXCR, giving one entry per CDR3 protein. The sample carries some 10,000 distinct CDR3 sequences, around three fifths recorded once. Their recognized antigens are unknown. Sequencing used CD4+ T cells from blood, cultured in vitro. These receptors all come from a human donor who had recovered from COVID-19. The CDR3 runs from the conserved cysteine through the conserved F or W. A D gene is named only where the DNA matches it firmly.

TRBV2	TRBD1	CASKQGTYQPQHF
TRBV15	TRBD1	CATSMGQGDYGYTF
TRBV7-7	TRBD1	CASSLEPHRGETQYF
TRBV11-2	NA	CASSLGRTVHEQYF
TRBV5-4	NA	CASSLGVATNYGYTF
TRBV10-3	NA	CAISEGDTEAFF
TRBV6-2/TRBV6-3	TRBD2	CASSWTSETGELFF
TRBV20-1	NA	CSARGVGSTRYEQYF
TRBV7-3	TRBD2	CASSFPSGGGTGELFF
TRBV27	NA	CASRVNWVSNSPLHF
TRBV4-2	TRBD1	CASSPGTGHNSPLHF
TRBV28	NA	CASSPQAGYTQYF
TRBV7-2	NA	CASSLRGPMNTEAFF
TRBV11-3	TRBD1	CASSLEGQGDSYTF
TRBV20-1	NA	CSARWGGPPEAFF